This T cell receptor beta chain emerged from a study of cytomegalovirus exposure and HLA in healthy donors. Study in general: Samples from HLA-typed donors yielded about 80 million unique TCRs in an early data release. Study-wide results and limits: The authors excluded some V segments, including TRBV6-2 and TRBV6-3, as indistinguishable. The classifier, whose performance was assessed in both the original and validation cohorts, reportedly diagnosed cytomegalovirus status with high specificity and sensitivity.

The PCR was carried out with 60 Vbeta primers and 13 Jbeta primers. Some clones are missing from TCRdb's copy, which holds only in-frame ones; the method was immunoSEQ multiplex PCR. The sample shows 150,000 to 200,000 clones, roughly 80% of them seen only once. Unrecorded immune exposures were likely, despite nominal health at sampling. The CDR3 length is 15 residues. The V and J ends lost 3 bases and 2 bases respectively, with 13 bases between them. Germline CDR1 is SGHTA and CDR2 is FQGNSA. Comments on this clone: Its antigen remains unidentified.

The receptor comes from a middle-aged man in good health and CMV-seronegative. The rearrangement joins TRBV7-2 to TRBJ1-2; D remains ambiguous. The sequenced sample was PBMCs. CDR3 loop: CASSFVGSGNYGYTF. CDR3 DNA: TGTGCCAGCAGCTTTGTCGGGTCGGGGAACTATGGCTACACCTTC.